The 31 T cell receptor beta chains in this list originate from one sample, sequenced in a study of shared clonotypes between healthy human individuals. Sequenced by immunoSEQ multiplex PCR; TCRdb stores in-frame clones only, minus some. Of a few million clones listed, just over 90% were seen once; the top ten hold around 0.4%. Material: naive CD4+ T cells from PBMCs. The subset here: CD45RA+ positively selected. Receptor source: a man between 18 and 35 years old in good health. Some clones in this sample may be carry-over from other donors' samples.

As to this clone: In the same sample, other DNA sequences code for this CDR3. The rearrangement uses TRBV5-4 and TRBJ2-3; D perhaps matches TRBD1 (5 bases). V was trimmed by 0 bases and J by 3 bases, leaving 11 bases between them. Germline V gives CDR1 SGHNT, CDR2 YYREEE (reference sequence). The CDR3 totals 15 residues. CDR3 sequence: CASSLGGARTDTQYF. The CDR3 DNA reads as TGTGCCAGCAGCTTGGGTGGGGCGCGGACAGATACGCAGTATTTT. Full variable domain (remainder filled in from reference TRBV5-4 and TRBJ2-3): ETGVTQSPTHLIKTRGQQVTLRCSSQSGHNTVSWYQQALGQGPQFIFQYYREEENGRGNFPPRFSGLQFPNYSSELNVNALELDDSALYLCASSLGGARTDTQYFGPGTRLTVL.

The chain links TRBV28 to TRBJ1-5; no definite D call. Germline lookup yields CDR1 MDHEN and CDR2 SYDVKM. Trimming took 8 bases from V and 5 from J, leaving 16 bases between them. The CDR3 consists of 14 residues. This CDR3 is CASRSFYRYQPQHF. DNA for the CDR3: TGTGCCAGCCGTTCCTTCTATAGGTATCAGCCCCAGCATTTT.

This chain links TRBV4-1 with TRBJ2-5; the match to TRBD2 covers 8 bases. V lost 0 bases to trimming and J lost 5 bases; unmatched junction nucleotides: 14. Germline CDR1 reads MGHRA; CDR2 reads YSYEKL. CDR3 size: 18 residues. The CDR3 reads CASSQEYGRAGIRETQYF. CDR3 sequence (DNA): TGCGCCAGCAGCCAAGAATACGGGAGGGCCGGGATCCGCGAGACCCAGTACTTC.

This rearrangement joins TRBV30 to TRBJ2-5, with D unresolved. Per the germline V gene, CDR1 is GTSNPN and CDR2 is SVGIG (reference sequence). V lost 3 bases and J 7 bases, leaving 15 bases between the germline ends. This CDR3 is built from 13 residues. CDR3 sequence: CAWSAISGVTQYF. The DNA for the CDR3 is TGTGCCTGGAGCGCGATCTCCGGAGTGACCCAGTACTTC. The whole variable domain, filled in from reference TRBV30 and TRBJ2-5, reads SQTIHQWPATLVQPVGSPLSLECTVEGTSNPNLYWYRQAAGRGLQLLFYSVGIGQISSEVPQNLSASRPQDRQFILSSKKLLLSDSGFYLCAWSAISGVTQYFGPGTRLLVL.

Details on this clone: One end of the junction is discordant with germline, which a read error may explain. The chain uses TRBV7-6 and TRBJ2-7, with 11 positions matching TRBD2. This CDR3 has 14 residues. The germline V gene has CDR1 SGHVS and CDR2 FNYEAQ. CDR3 sequence reads: CASSLSSSGRLLNF. CDR3 coding DNA: TGTGCCAGCAGCTTGTCGTCTAGCGGGAGGCTTCTGAACTTC.

This sequence joins TRBV10-3 and TRBJ2-7; possible D gene TRBD2, 6 bases. The length of the CDR3 is 13 residues. Germline-derived CDR1 and CDR2 are ENHRY and SYGVKD. V was trimmed by 3 bases and J by 6 bases, leaving 12 bases between them. CDR3: CAISEPGGSEQYF. DNA for the CDR3: TGTGCCATCAGTGAACCTGGAGGGTCCGAGCAGTACTTC.

V is TRBV11-3 and J is TRBJ2-5; 8 nucleotides align to TRBD2. The V gene end was trimmed by 4 bases and the J gene end by 5 bases; junction bases not matched to a gene: 9. The CDR3 is 15 residues long. The germline CDR1 and CDR2 sequences are SGHNT and YENEEA. This CDR3 reads CASSSRAGVGETQYF. The CDR3 DNA reads as TGTGCCAGCAGCTCGAGAGCGGGAGTCGGGGAGACCCAGTACTTC. Combining the CDR3 with reference TRBV11-3 and TRBJ2-5 gives the whole variable domain EAGVVQSPRYKIIEKKQPVAFWCNPISGHNTLYWYLQNLGQGPELLIRYENEEAVDDSQLPKDRFSAERLKGVDSTLKIQPAELGDSAVYLCASSSRAGVGETQYFGPGTRLLVL.

This chain links TRBV5-1 with TRBJ2-2; 7 bases align to TRBD1. The CDR3 is made up of 14 amino acids. Germline CDR1 is SGHRS and CDR2 is YFSETQ. With 3 bases clipped from V and 4 bases from J, the junction kept 3 bases outside the gene matches. The CDR3 loop is CASSSTGRTGELFF. The CDR3 DNA is TGCGCCAGCAGCTCGACAGGGCGCACCGGGGAGCTGTTTTTT.

The chain is built from TRBV19 and TRBJ2-2; 7 bases map to TRBD1. V trimming: 10 bases; J trimming: 0 bases; junction bases outside the gene matches: 5. Germline CDR1 LNHDA, CDR2 SQIVND (reference sequence). This CDR3 has 14 amino acids. CDR3 loop: CATRDSPNTGELFF. The CDR3 region has the DNA TGTGCCACCCGGGACAGCCCGAACACCGGGGAGCTGTTTTTT.

The J gene is TRBJ1-1, the V gene TRBV5-1; D uncertain. CDR1 SGHRS and CDR2 YFSETQ come from the germline V gene. CDR3 length: 14 residues. V was clipped by 4 bases and J by 0 bases, with 10 bases between them. The CDR3 region has the DNA TGCGCCAGCAGCCTGAGTGAATTGAACACTGAAGCTTTCTTT. Translation gives CASSLSELNTEAFF.

V is TRBV4-3 and J is TRBJ2-1, with 7 bases matching TRBD2. Per germline, CDR1 LGHNA and CDR2 YSLEER. With 3 bases clipped from V and 0 bases from J, the junction kept 5 bases outside the gene matches. The CDR3 has 16 residues. CDR3 in DNA: TGCGCCAGCAGCCATGCTAGCGGCCGCTCCTACAATGAGCAGTTCTTC. Translation: CASSHASGRSYNEQFF.

The chain links TRBV7-9 to TRBJ2-5; either TRBD1 or TRBD2 may fit D (5 bases each). V was clipped by 1 base and J by 4 bases, with 13 bases between them. Germline V CDR1 and CDR2: SEHNR, FQNEAQ (reference sequence). The CDR3 length is 15 residues. As DNA, the CDR3 is TGTGCCAGCAGCTTAGGGGACCTCGCGGGAGAGACCCAGTACTTC. This encodes CASSLGDLAGETQYF.

The chain uses TRBV7-9 and TRBJ2-5; tentatively, D is TRBD2 (5 bases). Between the trimmed V and J ends, which lost 8 bases and 4 bases, there was a span of 14 bases. There are 13 residues in the CDR3. Germline loops: CDR1 SEHNR, CDR2 FQNEAQ (reference sequence). CDR3 in DNA: TGTGCCAGCGTTAGAGGGCGAGGAGAGACCCAGTACTTC. Protein: CASVRGRGETQYF. Supplemented by reference TRBV7-9 and TRBJ2-5, the full variable domain reads DTGVSQNPRHKITKRGQNVTFRCDPISEHNRLYWYRQTLGQGPEFLTYFQNEAQLEKSRLLSDRFSAERPKGSFSTLEIQRTEQGDSAMYLCASVRGRGETQYFGPGTRLLVL.

This chain joins TRBV27 and TRBJ1-1; a weak D match, TRBD1 (5 bases). CDR1 and CDR2 from the germline V gene are MNHEY and SMNVEV (reference sequence). This CDR3 has 12 residues. Trimming pared 6 bases from V and 11 bases from J, leaving 16 bases between. CDR3 residues: CASRQSGDPAFF. Written as DNA, the CDR3 is TGTGCCAGCAGACAGTCCGGGGACCCGGCTTTCTTT.

About this clone: The same CDR3 arises from other DNA sequences in this sample as well. The J gene is TRBJ1-4, the V gene TRBV5-1, with 11 bases identical to TRBD1. V shed 3 bases, J shed 6 bases, and the junction held 1 base outside the gene matches. Germline CDR1 and CDR2: SGHRS and YFSETQ. This CDR3 has 14 amino acids. CDR3 amino acids: CASSSGQGDEKLFF. In nucleotides, the CDR3 is TGCGCCAGCAGCTCGGGACAGGGGGATGAAAAACTGTTTTTT.

The chain recombines TRBV5-1 with TRBJ1-1; D may be TRBD1 (5 bases). The CDR3 loop spans 15 amino acids. The germline CDR1 and CDR2 sequences are SGHRS and YFSETQ. The germline V and J ends were trimmed by 7 bases and 0 bases, with 16 bases remaining between them. The DNA for the CDR3 is TGCGCCAGCGGTGAATGGGCAGGGATGAACACTGAAGCTTTCTTT. It translates to CASGEWAGMNTEAFF.

This chain joins TRBV27 and TRBJ2-7; 9 bases are shared with TRBD2. The V segment lost 2 bases and the J segment 3 bases; nucleotides outside the gene matches: 5. This CDR3 contains 15 residues. Germline-derived CDR1 and CDR2 are MNHEY and SMNVEV (reference sequence). The CDR3 DNA follows: TGTGCCAGCAGTTTAGTTGGCGGGAGGGGCTACGAGCAGTACTTC. Translating gives CASSLVGGRGYEQYF.

V and J are TRBV9 and TRBJ2-7; TRBD2 aligns across 12 bases. The V gene end was trimmed by 2 bases and the J gene end by 4 bases; junction bases not matched to a gene: 4. From germline, CDR1 is SGDLS and CDR2 YYNGEE. The CDR3 totals 15 residues. In DNA form, the CDR3 reads TGTGCCAGCAGCGTGGCGGGACTAGCGGGTTACGAGCAGTACTTC. This sequence encodes CASSVAGLAGYEQYF.

The rearrangement links TRBV28 to TRBJ1-1; D remains ambiguous. Looked up from germline, CDR1 is MDHEN and CDR2 is SYDVKM. The CDR3 consists of 12 residues. Trimming cost V 5 bases and J 10 bases, with 14 bases left between them. The CDR3 loop is CASSPPDGRAFF. The CDR3 DNA is TGTGCCAGCAGTCCGCCGGATGGGAGAGCTTTCTTT.

This clone was detected once. The genes are TRBV19 and TRBJ1-4; D uncertain. Germline lookup yields CDR1 LNHDA and CDR2 SQIVND (reference sequence). Trimming cost V 7 bases and J 5 bases, with 8 bases left between them. This CDR3 spans 12 amino acids. CDR3 region: CASNTENEKLFF. The CDR3 coding sequence is TGTGCCAGTAACACAGAAAATGAAAAACTGTTTTTT.

J is TRBJ2-3 and V is TRBV11-3; D perhaps matches TRBD1 (5 bases). In germline, CDR1 is SGHNT, CDR2 YENEEA. Trimming cost V 4 bases and J 1 base, with 21 bases left between them. CDR3 length equals 18 residues. CDR3 sequence reads: CASSSTPLLGPGTDTQYF. The CDR3 region has the DNA TGTGCCAGCAGCTCTACACCCCTACTGGGGCCGGGCACAGATACGCAGTATTTT.

The J gene is TRBJ2-3, the V gene TRBV5-1; the D is unclear. Trimming shortened V by 3 bases and J by 2 bases, and 16 bases separated the two germline ends. This CDR3 comprises 16 residues. The germline CDR1 and CDR2 sequences are SGHRS and YFSETQ. CDR3 residues: CASSSNAVPTTDTQYF. CDR3 nucleotides: TGCGCCAGCAGCTCAAACGCGGTTCCCACCACAGATACGCAGTATTTT.

The chain has TRBV5-1 and TRBJ2-1; D possibly corresponds to TRBD2 (6 bases). Trimming removed 4 bases from V and 2 bases from J, with 13 bases in between. The CDR3 runs to 15 residues. From germline, CDR1 is SGHRS and CDR2 YFSETQ. CDR3 amino acids: CASSTAQRAYNEQFF. DNA for the CDR3: TGCGCCAGCAGCACAGCTCAGCGGGCCTACAATGAGCAGTTCTTC.

This chain links TRBV5-4 with TRBJ2-7; D not certain. Germline loops: CDR1 SGHNT, CDR2 YYREEE (reference sequence). The CDR3 is made up of 14 amino acids. V gave up 2 bases and J gave up 1 base, with 10 bases separating them. CDR3 protein: CASSLEYSSYEQYF. CDR3 DNA: TGTGCCAGCAGCTTAGAGTACAGTTCCTACGAGCAGTACTTC.

The genes are TRBV6-5 and TRBJ2-5; the D is unclear. V lost 8 bases and J 0 bases, leaving 10 bases between the germline ends. Germline values: CDR1 MNHEY, CDR2 SVGAGI. The CDR3 runs to 13 residues. DNA for the CDR3: TGTGCCAGCGCCGCAGCGTACCAAGAGACCCAGTACTTC. Amino acid sequence: CASAAAYQETQYF.

Here the CDR3 DNA reads TGCGCCAGCAGCCTCAGGGGTAGCCCCGGGCCCAATGAGCAGTTCTTC. It specifies CASSLRGSPGPNEQFF. This chain uses TRBV5-1 with TRBJ2-1, with D possibly being TRBD1 (6 bases). From germline, CDR1 is SGHRS and CDR2 YFSETQ. CDR3 size: 16 residues. V was cut by 4 bases and J by 6 bases, with 20 bases left in between.

For this clone: Other DNA sequences of this sample code for an identical CDR3. The chain combines TRBV6-5 with TRBJ2-2; D possibly corresponds to TRBD1 (6 bases). The germline CDR1 and CDR2 sequences are MNHEY and SVGAGI. V shed 6 bases and J shed 5 bases, with 10 bases lying between them. The CDR3 runs 13 residues. The CDR3: CASSPRGTGELFF. The CDR3 DNA sequence: TGTGCCAGCAGCCCCAGGGGTACCGGGGAGCTGTTTTTT.

The CDR3 DNA is TGTGCCAGCAGCCCTCCGGGCTCTGGAAACACCATATATTTT. This encodes CASSPPGSGNTIYF. The chain links TRBV7-2 to TRBJ1-3; the D is unclear. The CDR3 has 14 residues. The V gene's germline CDR1 is SGHTA and CDR2 FQGNSA. The V end was cut by 5 bases, the J end by 0 bases, with 8 bases between.

The chain couples TRBV7-2 to TRBJ1-3; maybe TRBD1 (6 bases). Germline assignment: CDR1 SGHTA and CDR2 FQGNSA. The CDR3 is 16 residues long. The V end lost 6 bases, the J end lost 0 bases, and 15 bases lay between the germline ends. CDR3 coding DNA: TGTGCCAGCAGTACACCGGGACACCCCTCTGGAAACACCATATATTTT. Translating it yields CASSTPGHPSGNTIYF.

To note about this clone: Within the sample, other DNA sequences also encode this same CDR3. The chain combines TRBV5-1 with TRBJ1-4; a possible D gene is TRBD1 (6 bases). The CDR3 is 15 amino acids. Deletions cut 4 bases from V and 0 bases from J, with 10 bases between. In germline, CDR1 is SGHRS, CDR2 YFSETQ. The CDR3 is CASSLGQTTNEKLFF. CDR3 nucleotides: TGCGCCAGCAGCCTCGGACAGACAACTAATGAAAAACTGTTTTTT.

V usage is TRBV5-8 and J usage is TRBJ1-5; TRBD1 matches 8 bases. Germline values: CDR1 SGHTS, CDR2 YDEGEE. The CDR3 runs 17 residues. J lost 7 bases, V lost 4 bases, and 16 bases had no gene match. The CDR3 loop reads CASSKGMAGGLGQPQHF. The DNA for the CDR3 is TGTGCCAGCAGCAAGGGGATGGCAGGGGGCTTGGGGCAGCCCCAGCATTTT.